This T cell receptor (beta chain) comes out of a study of blood T cell repertoires in COVID-19. Whole-study context: Material from acute and convalescent COVID-19 was sourced from the United States, Italy and Spain. PBMCs, B-cell-depleted T cells, or T cells provided the cDNA or gDNA that made up the material.

In the original analysis: Reference gene primer amplification yielded estimated nucleated cell counts. Produced via immunoSEQ multiplex PCR; TCRdb's table is partial and in-frame only. The DNA was the basis for D and trimming; V, J and clone size are from that table. Altogether roughly 670,000 clones are present, 85% to 90% being singletons, with the ten largest covering about 0.26%. This CDR3 has 13 amino acids. Germline loops: CDR1 SGHTA, CDR2 FQGNSA. The germline V and J ends were trimmed by 3 bases and 4 bases, with 7 bases remaining between them. This clone turned up a few times. Other DNA sequences in the sample encode the same CDR3.

Sequenced: peripheral blood. The source of this sequence is a young woman with acute or convalescent COVID-19. This chain connects TRBV7-2 to TRBJ1-3, with D uncertain. CDR3 in amino acids: CASSLTRGNTIYF. The CDR3 nucleotides are TGTGCCAGCAGCTTGACTCGGGGAAACACCATATATTTT.